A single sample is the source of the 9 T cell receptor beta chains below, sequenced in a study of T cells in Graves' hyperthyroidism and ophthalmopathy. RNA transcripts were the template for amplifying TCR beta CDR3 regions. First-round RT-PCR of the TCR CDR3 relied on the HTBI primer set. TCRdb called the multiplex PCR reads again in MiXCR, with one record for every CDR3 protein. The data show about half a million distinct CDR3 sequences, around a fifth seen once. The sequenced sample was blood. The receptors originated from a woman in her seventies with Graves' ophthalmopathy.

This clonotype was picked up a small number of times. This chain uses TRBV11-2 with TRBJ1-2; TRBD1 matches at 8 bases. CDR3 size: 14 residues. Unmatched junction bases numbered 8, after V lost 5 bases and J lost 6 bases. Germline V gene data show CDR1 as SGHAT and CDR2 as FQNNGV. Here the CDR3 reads CASSGQGTGDGYTF. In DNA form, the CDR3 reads TGTGCCAGCAGCGGACAGGGAACGGGAGATGGCTACACCTTC.

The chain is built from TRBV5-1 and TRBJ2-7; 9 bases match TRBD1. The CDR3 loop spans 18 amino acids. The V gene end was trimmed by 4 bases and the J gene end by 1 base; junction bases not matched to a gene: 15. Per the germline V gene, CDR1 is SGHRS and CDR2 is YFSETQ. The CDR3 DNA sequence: TGCGCCAGCAGCCCCACCGGGACAGGGCCTACATTTTCCTACGAGCAGTACTTC. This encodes CASSPTGTGPTFSYEQYF.

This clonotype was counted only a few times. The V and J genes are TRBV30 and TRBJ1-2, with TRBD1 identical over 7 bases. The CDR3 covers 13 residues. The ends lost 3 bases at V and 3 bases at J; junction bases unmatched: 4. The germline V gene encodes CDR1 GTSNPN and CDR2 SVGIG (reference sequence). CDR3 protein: CAWRGGGDYGYTF. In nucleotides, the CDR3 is TGTGCCTGGAGAGGGGGCGGCGACTATGGCTACACCTTC.

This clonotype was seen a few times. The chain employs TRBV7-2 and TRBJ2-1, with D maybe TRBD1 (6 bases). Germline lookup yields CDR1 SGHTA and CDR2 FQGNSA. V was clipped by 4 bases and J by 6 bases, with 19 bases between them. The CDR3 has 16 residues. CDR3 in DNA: TGTGCCAGCAGCTCTGTTGTGGGGGCAGGGAGCAATGAGCAGTTCTTC. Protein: CASSSVVGAGSNEQFF.

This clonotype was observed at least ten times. DNA of the CDR3: TGTGCCAGCAGCTTCAGGGTAGGCCAAGAGACCCAGTACTTC. Residues: CASSFRVGQETQYF. The chain carries TRBV11-2 and TRBJ2-5, with D possibly TRBD1 on 5 matching bases. The V gene lost 3 bases and the J gene lost 1 base, with 9 bases spanning the gap. The CDR3 runs to 14 residues. Germline CDR1 reads SGHAT; CDR2 reads FQNNGV.

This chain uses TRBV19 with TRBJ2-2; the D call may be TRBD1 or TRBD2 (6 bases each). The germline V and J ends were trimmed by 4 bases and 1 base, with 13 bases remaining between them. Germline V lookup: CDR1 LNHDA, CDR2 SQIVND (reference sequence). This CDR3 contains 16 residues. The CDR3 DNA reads TGTGCCAGTAGTAATCCCGGGGGCGAGAACACCGGGGAGCTGTTTTTT. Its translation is CASSNPGGENTGELFF.

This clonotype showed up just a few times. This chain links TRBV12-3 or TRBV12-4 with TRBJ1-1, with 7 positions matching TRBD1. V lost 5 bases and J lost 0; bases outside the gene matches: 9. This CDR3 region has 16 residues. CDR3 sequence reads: CASSRDRVGMNTEAFF. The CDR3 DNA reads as TGTGCCAGCAGTCGCGACAGGGTTGGGATGAACACTGAAGCTTTCTTT.

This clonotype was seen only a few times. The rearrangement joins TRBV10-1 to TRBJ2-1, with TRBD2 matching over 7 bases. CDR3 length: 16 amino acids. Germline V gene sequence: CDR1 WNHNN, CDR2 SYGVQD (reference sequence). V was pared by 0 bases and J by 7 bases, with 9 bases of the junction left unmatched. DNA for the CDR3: TGCGCCAGCAGTGAGTCGGGGGGGGGACGGAGGAATGAGCAGTTCTTC. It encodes CASSESGGGRRNEQFF.

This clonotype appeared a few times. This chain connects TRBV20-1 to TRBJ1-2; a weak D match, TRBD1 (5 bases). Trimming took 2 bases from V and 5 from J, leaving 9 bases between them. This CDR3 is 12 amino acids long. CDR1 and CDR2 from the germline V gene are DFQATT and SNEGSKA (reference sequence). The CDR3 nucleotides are TGCAGTGCTAGACAGGGTCCGTATGGCTACACCTTC. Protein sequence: CSARQGPYGYTF.